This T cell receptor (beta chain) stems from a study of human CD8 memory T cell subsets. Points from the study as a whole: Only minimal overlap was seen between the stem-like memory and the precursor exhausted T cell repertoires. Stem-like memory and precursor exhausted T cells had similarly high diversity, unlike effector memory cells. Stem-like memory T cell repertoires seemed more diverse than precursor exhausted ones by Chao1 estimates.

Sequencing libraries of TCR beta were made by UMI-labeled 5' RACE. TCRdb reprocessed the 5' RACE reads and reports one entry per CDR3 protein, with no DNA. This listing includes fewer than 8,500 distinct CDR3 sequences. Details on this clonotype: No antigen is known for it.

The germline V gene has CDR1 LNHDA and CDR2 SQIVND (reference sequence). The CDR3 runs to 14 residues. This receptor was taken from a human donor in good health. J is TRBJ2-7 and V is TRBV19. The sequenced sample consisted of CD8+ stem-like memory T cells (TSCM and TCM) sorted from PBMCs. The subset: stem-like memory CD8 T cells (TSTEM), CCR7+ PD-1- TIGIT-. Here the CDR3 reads CASSMAVGLDEQYF. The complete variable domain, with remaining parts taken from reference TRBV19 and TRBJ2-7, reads DGGITQSPKYLFRKEGQNVTLSCEQNLNHDAMYWYRQDPGQGLRLIYYSQIVNDFQKGDIAEGYSVSREKKESFPLTVTSAQKNPTAFYLCASSMAVGLDEQYFGPGTRLTVT.